This T cell receptor (beta chain) was recorded in a study of cytomegalovirus exposure and HLA in healthy donors. Findings and limits, study-wide: The authors later linked a missense DCLRE1C variant to TCR beta V- and J-gene trimming. HLA restriction was apparent for most CMV-associated TCR beta chains in a later analysis.

To note about this clone: Its target is not known.

Healthy bone marrow donors formed the donor group. 60 Vbeta and 13 Jbeta primers were used in PCR. The repertoire was sequenced with immunoSEQ multiplex PCR; TCRdb's copy has only in-frame clones and lacks some. The data show some 120,000 clones, 55% to 80% seen once. This TCR was recovered from a woman aged 25 to 39 in good health and CMV-seronegative. The sequencing sample was made of PBMCs.

Here the CDR3 reads CASSFAGELFF. In DNA form, the CDR3 reads TGTGCCAGCAGTTTCGCCGGGGAGCTGTTTTTT. V and J are TRBV27 and TRBJ2-2; D gene unclear. Looked up from germline, CDR1 is MNHEY and CDR2 is SMNVEV (reference sequence). The CDR3 is made up of 11 amino acids. V lost 3 bases and J lost 6, with 2 bases in between.